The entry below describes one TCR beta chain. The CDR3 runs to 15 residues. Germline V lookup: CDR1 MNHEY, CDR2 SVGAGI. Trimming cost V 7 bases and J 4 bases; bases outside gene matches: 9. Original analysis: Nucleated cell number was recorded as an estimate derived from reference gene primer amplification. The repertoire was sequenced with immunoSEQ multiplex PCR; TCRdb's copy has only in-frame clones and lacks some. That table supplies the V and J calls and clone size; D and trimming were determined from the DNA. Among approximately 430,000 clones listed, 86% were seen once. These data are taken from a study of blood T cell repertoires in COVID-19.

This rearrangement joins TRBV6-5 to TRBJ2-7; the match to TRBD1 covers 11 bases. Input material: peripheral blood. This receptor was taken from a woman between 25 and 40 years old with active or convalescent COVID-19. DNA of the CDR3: TGTGCCAGCATCTCAGGGACAGGGGGTTGGTACGAGCAGTACTTC. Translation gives CASISGTGGWYEQYF.